The T cell receptor beta chain described here comes from a study of T cell responses to AZD1222 COVID-19 vaccine. Study results and caveats: AZD1222 recipients seropositive at baseline numbered only 5 to 7.

In this sample, this clone is medium-sized. The antigen is unknown. Libraries were prepared by immunoSEQ multiplex PCR; TCRdb keeps only in-frame clonotypes and omits some of them. The data show about 110,000 clones, 75% to 90% seen once. Looked up from germline, CDR1 is LGHNT and CDR2 is FRNRAP. The CDR3 runs to 18 residues. The V and J ends lost 0 bases and 4 bases respectively, with 19 bases between them. This receptor was obtained from an adult in good health. The gene calls are TRBV12-5 and TRBJ1-5, with D unclear. Sequenced material: peripheral blood, taken on day 0 of AZD1222 vaccination. CDR3 DNA: TGTGCTAGTGGTTTGGTAAATTCAGGCCTTTTATCAAATCAGCCCCAGCATTTT. Amino acids: CASGLVNSGLLSNQPQHF.